One and the same sample provided the 11 T cell receptor beta chains below, sequenced in a study of blood T cells in healthy people across ages. Alongside a J-beta primer mix, a sample-barcoded 5' primer served in a second PCR lasting roughly 6 to 11 cycles. MiXCR was run by TCRdb on the 5' RACE reads, yielding one entry per CDR3 protein. The sample yields roughly 680,000 distinct CDR3 sequences, over 20% seen once. Material: blood. Receptors originate from a man aged 65 to 79 in good health.

This clonotype was seen only a few times. The chain couples TRBV7-2 to TRBJ1-3, with D possibly TRBD1 on 6 matching bases. This CDR3 spans 15 amino acids. The V end lost 5 bases, the J end lost 9 bases, and 20 bases lay between the germline ends. Germline loops: CDR1 SGHTA, CDR2 FQGNSA. CDR3 sequence: CASSPRQGKFGTIYF. The CDR3, as DNA: TGTGCCAGCAGCCCTCGCCAGGGGAAGTTTGGCACCATATATTTT. Variable domain in full (rest from reference TRBV7-2 and TRBJ1-3): GAGVSQSPSNKVTEKGKDVELRCDPISGHTALYWYRQSLGQGLEFLIYFQGNSAPDKSGLPSDRFSAERTGGSVSTLTIQRTQQEDSAVYLCASSPRQGKFGTIYFGEGSWLTVV.

This clonotype was seen a few times. The gene calls are TRBV5-1 and TRBJ2-3; TRBD1 is a possible D gene (5 bases). Trimming left V 4 bases short and J 2 bases short, with 8 bases between. Germline V CDR1 and CDR2: SGHRS, YFSETQ. The CDR3 runs to 13 residues. CDR3 nucleotide sequence: TGCGCCAGCAGCCCAGGGCACACAGATACGCAGTATTTT. It specifies CASSPGHTDTQYF.

The CDR3: CAISQGSEQFF. The CDR3 bases are TGTGCCATCAGTCAAGGGAGTGAGCAGTTCTTC. The chain has TRBV10-3 and TRBJ2-1, with D perhaps matching TRBD2 (5 bases). CDR3 length: 11 residues. Trimming shortened V by 5 bases and J by 9 bases, and 8 bases separated the two germline ends. From germline, CDR1 is ENHRY and CDR2 SYGVKD.

This clonotype was observed a handful of times. V gene TRBV27 combines with J gene TRBJ2-3; D is uncertain. The V and J ends lost 6 bases and 0 bases respectively, with 13 bases between them. CDR1 is MNHEY and CDR2 is SMNVEV in the germline V gene (reference sequence). The CDR3 covers 15 residues. For the CDR3, the DNA is TGTGCCAGCAGCGGATCAAGATGGAGCACAGATACGCAGTATTTT. It is translated as CASSGSRWSTDTQYF.

This clonotype was seen only a few times. An end of the junction does not agree with germline; a read error may underlie this. The V gene is TRBV20-1, the J gene TRBJ2-3, with TRBD2 as a possible D gene (6 bases). The CDR3 is 18 residues long. Per the germline V gene, CDR1 is DFQATT and CDR2 is SNEGSKA (reference sequence). CDR3 residues: CSARDPGGTSSDTDTQYF. In DNA form, the CDR3 reads TGCAGTGCTAGAGACCCCGGGGGAACTTCCTCCGACACAGATACGCAGTACTTT.

The chain links TRBV4-1 to TRBJ2-5, with D possibly being TRBD2 (5 bases). CDR3 length: 14 amino acids. Germline CDR1 and CDR2: MGHRA and YSYEKL. Trimming cost V 2 bases and J 0 bases, with 7 bases left between them. CDR3 sequence: CASSQSGNQETQYF. CDR3 bases: TGCGCCAGCAGCCAATCCGGGAACCAAGAGACCCAGTACTTC.

This clonotype showed up just a few times. The chain couples TRBV6-2 or TRBV6-3 to TRBJ1-3, with TRBD1 identical over 7 bases. Germline values: CDR1 MNHEY, CDR2 SVGEGT. This CDR3 contains 15 residues. V lost 4 bases to trimming and J lost 0 bases; unmatched junction nucleotides: 3. The CDR3 nucleotides read TGTGCCAGCAGTTCCCGGACAGGCTCTGGAAACACCATATATTTT. It translates to CASSSRTGSGNTIYF.

This clonotype has a handful of counts. CDR3 protein: CASSQDEGTRYNEQFF. Written as DNA, the CDR3 is TGCGCCAGCAGCCAAGATGAGGGGACTAGGTACAATGAGCAGTTCTTC. The rearrangement uses TRBV4-3 and TRBJ2-1, with 8 bases that match TRBD2. CDR1 and CDR2 from the germline V gene are LGHNA and YSLEER. CDR3 length: 16 residues. V was pared by 0 bases and J by 4 bases, with 5 bases of the junction left unmatched.

V usage is TRBV7-2 and J usage is TRBJ2-1; weak D call: TRBD1 (6 bases). The germline CDR1 and CDR2 sequences are SGHTA and FQGNSA. This CDR3 contains 16 residues. V lost 4 bases and J lost 0, with 13 bases in between. Here the CDR3 reads CASSSKLGGSYNEQFF. For the CDR3, the DNA is TGTGCCAGCAGCTCAAAGCTAGGGGGCTCCTACAATGAGCAGTTCTTC.

The chain recombines TRBV7-2 with TRBJ1-1; D is unclear. The CDR3 covers 15 residues. Between the trimmed V and J ends, which lost 1 base and 1 base, there was a span of 10 bases. Germline-derived CDR1 and CDR2 are SGHTA and FQGNSA. The CDR3 loop reads CASSLGGRQNTEAFF. The CDR3 nucleotides read TGTGCCAGCAGCTTAGGAGGACGGCAGAACACTGAAGCTTTCTTT.

This clonotype was counted only a few times. The gene calls are TRBV11-2 and TRBJ2-3, with TRBD2 matching 9 bases. J lost 6 bases, V lost 1 base, and 11 bases had no gene match. CDR3 length equals 17 residues. Germline CDR1 SGHAT, CDR2 FQNNGV. CDR3 nucleotides: TGTGCCAGCAGCTTAGTCGGTAGCGGGAGTCGTGGGGATACGCAGTATTTT. It encodes CASSLVGSGSRGDTQYF.